Sequencing of this T cell receptor beta chain was carried out in a study of blood T cell repertoires in COVID-19. The wider study: T cells, B-cell-depleted T cells, or PBMCs supplied cDNA or gDNA.

Germline loops: CDR1 MDHEN, CDR2 SYDVKM. This CDR3 is built from 11 residues. The V and J ends lost 8 bases and 4 bases respectively, with 9 bases between them. As handled by the study authors: How many nucleated cells were present was estimated from reference gene primer amplification. Using immunoSEQ multiplex PCR, the repertoire was profiled, and TCRdb retains in-frame clones only, with some absent. V, J and clone size reflect that table, while D and trimming were determined from the DNA. This table holds about 71,000 clones, around 76% found once. The TCR was taken from an elderly woman with acute or convalescent COVID-19. This chain connects TRBV28 to TRBJ2-7; weak D call: TRBD2 (6 bases). The sequencing sample was made of peripheral blood. The CDR3 here is CASRDFYEQYF. The DNA of the CDR3 is TGTGCCAGCCGGGACTTTTACGAGCAGTACTTC.